This T cell receptor beta chain was identified in a study of T cell changes during pregnancy in multiple sclerosis. Method: immunoSEQ multiplex PCR; TCRdb's copy keeps in-frame clones and lacks some. The table has about 38,000 clones, around nine tenths seen once. CDR1 SGHKS and CDR2 YYEKEE come from the germline V gene (reference sequence). The V gene lost 5 bases and the J gene lost 4 bases, with 22 bases spanning the gap. The CDR3 totals 16 residues. This clone is a singleton in its sample. The source material was CD4+ T cells from peripheral blood mononuclear cells, sampled in the third trimester of pregnancy. The TCR was taken from a female donor in good health, enrolled as a control in a pregnancy study. This rearrangement joins TRBV5-5 to TRBJ2-7, with D tentatively TRBD2 (7 bases). The chain's CDR3 is CASSYIRGAQRYEQYF. Written as DNA, the CDR3 is TGTGCCAGCAGTTACATTCGGGGGGCGCAGAGGTACGAGCAGTACTTC.